The 21 T cell receptor beta chains reported below all come from one sample, sequenced in a study of shared clonotypes between healthy human individuals. The repertoire was sequenced with immunoSEQ multiplex PCR; TCRdb's copy has only in-frame clones and lacks some. The table shows 630,000 or so clones, with 95% to 98% occurring only once. Naive CD8 isolation took CD45RO-negative cells positively selected for CCR7 and excluded terminally differentiated effector memory CD45RA+ cells. The sequenced sample consisted of naive CD8+ T cells sorted from blood. These receptor sequences come from a man younger than 40 in good health.

Of note for this clone: Other nucleotide sequences from this sample produce the same CDR3. V usage is TRBV11-2 and J usage is TRBJ2-2; no clear D. Germline CDR1 reads SGHAT; CDR2 reads FQNNGV. There are 14 residues in the CDR3. V lost 1 base to trimming and J lost 2 bases, with 5 bases between them. CDR3 loop: CASSLGPNTGELFF. Written as DNA, the CDR3 is TGTGCCAGCAGCTTAGGACCCAACACCGGGGAGCTGTTTTTT.

The V call is TRBV14, the J call TRBJ2-3; perhaps TRBD2 as D (6 bases). The CDR3 contains 16 residues. Germline CDR1 is SGHDN and CDR2 is FVKESK. V was clipped by 0 bases and J by 0 bases, with 10 bases between them. As DNA, the CDR3 is TGTGCCAGCAGCCAAGACTGGCGGGACAGCACAGATACGCAGTATTTT. Amino acids: CASSQDWRDSTDTQYF.

The V and J genes are TRBV4-1 and TRBJ2-5, with a possible D match to TRBD2 (5 bases). Germline loops: CDR1 MGHRA, CDR2 YSYEKL. The CDR3 spans 15 residues. V was trimmed by 0 bases and J by 0 bases, leaving 8 bases between them. The CDR3 DNA reads as TGCGCCAGCAGCCAAGATTTCGGGGACCAAGAGACCCAGTACTTC. Amino acid sequence: CASSQDFGDQETQYF.

The chain couples TRBV28 to TRBJ2-5; 7 nucleotides line up with TRBD1. Looked up from germline, CDR1 is MDHEN and CDR2 is SYDVKM. This CDR3 is built from 15 residues. The J segment lost 1 base and the V segment lost 4 bases, leaving 6 bases of the junction unmatched. CDR3: CASSSGRTGQETQYF. For the CDR3, the DNA is TGTGCCAGCAGTTCCGGCAGGACAGGCCAAGAGACCCAGTACTTC.

The CDR3 nucleotides read TGCGCCAGCAGCCAACAAAAGGGCTCCACCGGGGAGCTGTTTTTT. It specifies CASSQQKGSTGELFF. The V gene is TRBV4-1, the J gene TRBJ2-2; D remains ambiguous. V was pared by 2 bases and J by 4 bases, with 11 bases between. CDR1 is MGHRA and CDR2 is YSYEKL in the germline V gene. The CDR3 runs 15 residues.

The chain joins TRBV7-8 to TRBJ2-7, with 14 bases identical to TRBD2. The CDR3 has 15 amino acids. Germline trimming cut 5 bases from V and 5 bases from J; bases unmatched to any gene: 5. Germline V gene data show CDR1 as SGHVS and CDR2 as FQNEAQ. The CDR3 here is CASSTGLAGEDEQYF. The CDR3 DNA reads TGTGCCAGCAGCACGGGACTAGCGGGAGAAGACGAGCAGTACTTC.

The DNA of the CDR3 is TGTGCCAGCAGCTTGGCCGATCCGACCTACGAGCAGTACTTC. Its protein is CASSLADPTYEQYF. This sequence joins TRBV5-6 and TRBJ2-7; D is uncertain. V lost 0 bases to trimming and J lost 2 bases, with 9 bases between them. CDR3 size: 14 residues. Germline assignment: CDR1 SGHDT and CDR2 YYEEEE.

As to this clone: The sample carries other DNA sequences with the same CDR3. V usage is TRBV9 and J usage is TRBJ1-1; D not certain. The germline gives CDR1 SGDLS, CDR2 YYNGEE. CDR3 length equals 13 residues. V was shortened by 0 bases and J by 4 bases, with 7 bases between the two germline ends. As DNA, the CDR3 is TGTGCCAGCAGCGTAGGCGGGAGCACTGAAGCTTTCTTT. It codes for CASSVGGSTEAFF.

Of note for this clone: Additional DNA sequences in this sample encode the identical CDR3. The chain recombines TRBV6-5 with TRBJ2-3; 9 bases match TRBD2. The CDR3 covers 15 residues. Germline-derived CDR1 and CDR2 are MNHEY and SVGAGI. After removal of 2 bases from V and 0 bases from J, the junction contained 0 bases not matched to a gene. In DNA form, the CDR3 reads TGTGCCAGCAGTTACCTAGCGGGGAGCACAGATACGCAGTATTTT. Amino acids: CASSYLAGSTDTQYF.

V is TRBV5-1 and J is TRBJ2-7, with TRBD1 identical over 10 bases. After removal of 4 bases from V and 5 bases from J, the junction contained 15 bases not matched to a gene. There are 17 residues in the CDR3. Germline CDR1 SGHRS, CDR2 YFSETQ. DNA for the CDR3: TGCGCCAGCAGCGTCCTTCCGGGGACAGGGGACTTTCACGAGCAGTACTTC. Its translation is CASSVLPGTGDFHEQYF.

This sequence joins TRBV7-3 and TRBJ2-2; TRBD2 aligns across 7 bases. CDR3 length: 13 residues. V gave up 4 bases and J gave up 6 bases; unmatched junction bases: 2. Looked up from germline, CDR1 is SGHTA and CDR2 is FQGTGA. The CDR3 here is CASSSGLAGELFF. The DNA of the CDR3 is TGTGCCAGCAGCTCCGGACTAGCCGGGGAGCTGTTTTTT.

The CDR3 spells CASSLTSGRYADTQYF. The CDR3 DNA sequence: TGTGCCAGCAGCTTGACTAGCGGGAGATATGCAGATACGCAGTATTTT. V and J are TRBV7-2 and TRBJ2-3; 12 bases are a match to TRBD2. V dropped 3 bases and J dropped 4; count of bases not matched to a gene: 5. Germline CDR1 reads SGHTA; CDR2 reads FQGNSA. There are 16 residues in the CDR3.

Comments on this clone: Lacking the conserved final phenylalanine or tryptophan, this CDR3 likely reflects a read error. The DNA is left out, because the CDR3 cannot be placed on it with certainty; the CDR3 is given as TCRdb lists it. The chain couples TRBV29-1 to TRBJ1-4. The germline V gene encodes CDR1 SQVTM and CDR2 ANQGSEA. The CDR3 is made up of 14 amino acids, end residues included. The CDR3 region is CSVGEGLVGDWEID.

This chain joins TRBV19 and TRBJ2-7, with 9 positions matching TRBD1. Germline-derived CDR1 and CDR2 are LNHDA and SQIVND (reference sequence). J was trimmed by 1 base and V by 5 bases; bases with no gene match: 6. The CDR3 covers 15 residues. The CDR3 is CASSGGQGPSYEQYF. CDR3 coding DNA: TGTGCCAGTAGTGGGGGACAGGGACCTTCCTACGAGCAGTACTTC. Using reference TRBV19 and TRBJ2-7 for the parts outside the CDR3, the full variable domain is DGGITQSPKYLFRKEGQNVTLSCEQNLNHDAMYWYRQDPGQGLRLIYYSQIVNDFQKGDIAEGYSVSREKKESFPLTVTSAQKNPTAFYLCASSGGQGPSYEQYFGPGTRLTVT.

The chain has TRBV18 and TRBJ1-4, with D uncertain. CDR3 length: 13 amino acids. V was clipped by 1 base and J by 7 bases, with 7 bases between them. Germline CDR1 KGHSH, CDR2 LQKENI. CDR3 coding DNA: TGTGCCAGCTCACCACGTGCCGCTGAAAAACTGTTTTTT. Translated: CASSPRAAEKLFF.

This chain uses TRBV7-8 with TRBJ2-7; maybe TRBD1 (7 bases). Trimming cost V 7 bases and J 7 bases, with 29 bases left between them. CDR1 SGHVS and CDR2 FQNEAQ come from the germline V gene. The CDR3 consists of 17 residues. Written as DNA, the CDR3 is TGTGCCAGCACCCCGGACAGGTTTAGGGGGGTTGAGGTTGAGCAGTACTTC. Translation: CASTPDRFRGVEVEQYF.

This chain links TRBV7-3 with TRBJ2-7; 7 bases align to TRBD2. CDR1 is SGHTA and CDR2 is FQGTGA in the germline V gene. J gave up 2 bases and V 5 bases, and 15 bases lay outside the gene matches. This CDR3 is built from 17 residues. The CDR3 region is CASSPAPASGPPYEQYF. The CDR3 nucleotides are TGTGCCAGCAGCCCCGCGCCCGCTAGCGGACCTCCCTACGAGCAGTACTTC. The full variable domain, completed using reference TRBV7-3 and TRBJ2-7, is GAGVSQTPSNKVTEKGKYVELRCDPISGHTALYWYRQSLGQGPEFLIYFQGTGAADDSGLPNDRFFAVRPEGSVSTLKIQRTERGDSAVYLCASSPAPASGPPYEQYFGPGTRLTVT.

J is TRBJ2-2 and V is TRBV4-2; maybe TRBD2 (5 bases). This CDR3 contains 17 residues. Trimming shortened V by 1 base and J by 2 bases, and 14 bases separated the two germline ends. CDR1 and CDR2 (germline): LGHNA, YNFKEQ. In DNA form, the CDR3 reads TGTGCCAGCAGCCAAGTTCAAGAGGGAACAAACACCGGGGAGCTGTTTTTT. This codes for CASSQVQEGTNTGELFF.

This chain links TRBV27 with TRBJ1-5, with D unclear. Looked up from germline, CDR1 is MNHEY and CDR2 is SMNVEV (reference sequence). V shed 4 bases and J shed 3 bases, with 16 bases lying between them. The CDR3 sequence is 16 residues long. Written as DNA, the CDR3 is TGTGCCAGCAGTTCTCCTTTTTCTGATGTCAATCAGCCCCAGCATTTT. Translation gives CASSSPFSDVNQPQHF.

V is TRBV15 and J is TRBJ1-5, with D tentatively TRBD1 (5 bases). The CDR3 loop spans 17 amino acids. Trimming removed 0 bases from V and 7 bases from J, with 19 bases in between. The germline V gene has CDR1 LNHNV and CDR2 YYDKDF (reference sequence). Written as DNA, the CDR3 is TGTGCCACCAGCAGAGATATTTTTGTCGCAGGGAACCAGCCCCAGCATTTT. Amino acids: CATSRDIFVAGNQPQHF.

The chain has TRBV30 and TRBJ2-7; 7 bases are a match to TRBD2. Unmatched junction bases numbered 7, after V lost 3 bases and J lost 5 bases. In germline, CDR1 is GTSNPN, CDR2 SVGIG (reference sequence). The CDR3 is 13 amino acids. CDR3 in amino acids: CAWRRGGDHEQYF. For the CDR3, the DNA is TGTGCCTGGAGGAGGGGAGGGGACCACGAGCAGTACTTC. Full variable domain (outside the CDR3, taken from reference TRBV30 and TRBJ2-7): SQTIHQWPATLVQPVGSPLSLECTVEGTSNPNLYWYRQAAGRGLQLLFYSVGIGQISSEVPQNLSASRPQDRQFILSSKKLLLSDSGFYLCAWRRGGDHEQYFGPGTRLTVT.